The 10 T cell receptor beta chains below all came from one sample that was sequenced in a study of blood T cell repertoires in COVID-19. Clones were read by immunoSEQ multiplex PCR, and TCRdb kept only the in-frame ones, dropping some. Of some 300,000 clones in the sample, 89% were seen once. Sequenced input: peripheral blood. These receptors were collected from a woman aged 25 to 45 with COVID-19, enrolled during active disease.

V usage is TRBV27 and J usage is TRBJ1-2; 7 bases align to TRBD1. The CDR3 is 15 residues long. Germline V CDR1 and CDR2: MNHEY, SMNVEV (reference sequence). The J segment lost 8 bases and the V segment lost 3 bases, leaving 12 bases of the junction unmatched. The CDR3 reads CASSLSPDRAWGYTF. In DNA, the CDR3 is TGTGCCAGCAGTTTGAGCCCAGACAGGGCCTGGGGCTACACCTTC.

The rearrangement uses TRBV7-2 and TRBJ2-7; 15 bases line up with TRBD2. From germline, CDR1 is SGHTA and CDR2 FQGNSA. CDR3 length equals 18 residues. The V and J ends lost 5 bases and 3 bases, in that order; junction bases with no gene match: 11. DNA for the CDR3: TGTGCCAGCAGCCTAGGACTAGCGGGGGGGCGTGTCTACTACGAGCAGTACGTC. Residues: CASSLGLAGGRVYYEQYV.

The chain is built from TRBV19 and TRBJ1-4; D ambiguous. The CDR3 runs to 15 residues. Germline V CDR1 and CDR2: LNHDA, SQIVND (reference sequence). V shed 3 bases and J shed 6 bases, with 14 bases lying between them. CDR3 DNA sequence: TGTGCCAGTAGTATGATAACGCAAGGAGATGAAAAACTGTTTTTT. Protein sequence: CASSMITQGDEKLFF.

This chain connects TRBV6-2 or TRBV6-3 to TRBJ1-3; D gene uncertain. Deletions cut 2 bases from V and 0 bases from J, with 8 bases between. CDR3 length: 15 residues. Germline-derived CDR1 and CDR2 are MNHEY and SVGEGT. The DNA of the CDR3 is TGTGCCAGCAGTTACGGCGGAAGCTCTGGAAACACCATATATTTT. It specifies CASSYGGSSGNTIYF.

This clone was recorded only once. The rearrangement uses TRBV6-2 or TRBV6-3 and TRBJ2-5; 8 nucleotides match TRBD2. The V gene end was trimmed by 5 bases and the J gene end by 7 bases; junction bases not matched to a gene: 15. The CDR3 totals 16 residues. Germline lookup yields CDR1 MNHEY and CDR2 SVGEGT. The CDR3 region has the DNA TGTGCCAGCAGTCAAAAGGAGCGGGGGTTACCCGGGACCCAGTACTTC. It yields the protein CASSQKERGLPGTQYF.

The V gene is TRBV7-9, the J gene TRBJ2-7; TRBD1 agrees at 7 bases. The CDR3 loop spans 13 amino acids. Germline trimming cut 10 bases from V and 6 bases from J; bases unmatched to any gene: 12. Germline CDR1 SEHNR, CDR2 FQNEAQ (reference sequence). The DNA for the CDR3 is TGTGCCACCGACAGGGCCACGGGCGGCGAGCAGTACTTC. It encodes CATDRATGGEQYF.

This chain links TRBV27 with TRBJ1-5; D not resolved. The CDR3 totals 12 residues. V was cut by 3 bases and J by 3 bases, with 3 bases left in between. Germline V lookup: CDR1 MNHEY, CDR2 SMNVEV (reference sequence). The CDR3 loop is CASSFINQPQHF. In DNA, the CDR3 is TGTGCCAGCAGTTTTATCAATCAGCCCCAGCATTTT.

This chain links TRBV3-1 (or the pseudogene TRBV3-2) with TRBJ2-1; 8 bases align to TRBD2. With 3 bases clipped from V and 9 bases from J, the junction kept 13 bases outside the gene matches. The CDR3 runs 16 residues. The germline V gene has CDR1 LGHDT and CDR2 YNNKEL (reference sequence). In DNA, the CDR3 is TGTGCCAGCAGCCATCCCCTAGCGGGCCTGAGGGGTGAGCAGTTCTTC. Its protein is CASSHPLAGLRGEQFF.

The chain combines TRBV7-2 with TRBJ1-1; no definite D call. Deletions cut 2 bases from V and 1 base from J, with 8 bases between. Germline V gives CDR1 SGHTA, CDR2 FQGNSA. The CDR3 loop spans 14 amino acids. CDR3 sequence: CASSLLGENTEAFF. The DNA of the CDR3 is TGTGCCAGCAGCTTACTAGGCGAGAACACTGAAGCTTTCTTT.

The chain employs TRBV18 and TRBJ1-6; 8 nucleotides agree with TRBD1. CDR3 length: 16 amino acids. The V segment lost 1 base and the J segment 8 bases; nucleotides outside the gene matches: 7. Germline values: CDR1 KGHSH, CDR2 LQKENI. The CDR3 sequence is CASSPRAGGADSPLHF. CDR3 DNA: TGTGCCAGCTCACCACGGGCAGGGGGCGCAGATTCACCCCTCCACTTT.